This paragraph covers one TCR beta chain sequence. Sequencing used immunoSEQ multiplex PCR; TCRdb keeps in-frame clones, though not all of them. The sample carries about 94,000 clones, over 75% recorded once. This sample was included in a study of blood T cell repertoires in COVID-19. The wider study: The United States, Italy and Spain were the sources of the acute and convalescent COVID-19 samples. In each case, the material was cDNA or gDNA derived from T cells, B-cell-depleted T cells, or PBMCs.

V shed 10 bases and J shed 1 base, with 13 bases lying between them. CDR3 length: 13 residues. CDR1 and CDR2 from the germline V gene are SNHLY and FYNNEI. V usage is TRBV2 and J usage is TRBJ1-1; D may be TRBD1 (6 bases). Sequencing input: peripheral blood. This clonotype was sampled from a woman older than 75 with acute or convalescent COVID-19. Here the CDR3 reads CANRDKENTEAFF. The CDR3 coding sequence is TGTGCCAACAGGGACAAGGAGAACACTGAAGCTTTCTTT.